These T cell receptor beta chains were read from a single sample in a study of CD8 T cells in Susac syndrome. TCRdb independently ran MiXCR on the immunoSEQ multiplex PCR reads; one entry per CDR3 protein. Of approximately 200,000 distinct CDR3 sequences detected, more than 85% appear once; the ten largest clones hold around 0.082%. The sequencing input was CD4+ T cells from PBMCs. Receptor source: a human donor with multiple sclerosis. Each CDR3 is given with its conserved first and last residue. Each record gives: V gene, J gene, D gene, clone size, CDR3 DNA, CDR3 protein. A D gene is named only where the DNA matches it firmly. Clone size is shown for a subset of rows, as once, few, many or a class of expanded clone.

>TRBV3-1|TRBJ1-4|-|-
TGTGCCAGCGCGAGTTCAACTAATGAAAAACTGTTTTTT
CASASSTNEKLFF
>TRBV5-1|TRBJ1-2|-|-
TGCGCCAGCATTTATGGCCCCGCGGGTTCGTACGATGGCTACACCTTC
CASIYGPAGSYDGYTF
>TRBV7-9|TRBJ1-2|TRBD1|-
TGTGCCAGCAGCTTAAGACAGGGACGTGACTATGGCTACACCTTC
CASSLRQGRDYGYTF
>TRBV7-2|TRBJ2-6|-|-
TGTGCCAGCAACCTCAGGAGCTCTGGGGCCAACGTCCTGACTTTC
CASNLRSSGANVLTF
>TRBV5-1|TRBJ1-5|-|-
TGCGCCAGCAGCTTGGCCAGTCGGCCCCAGCATTTT
CASSLASRPQHF
>TRBV3-1|TRBJ1-1|-|-
TGTGCCAGCAGCCAAGGTCCCTTCGAAGCTTTCTTT
CASSQGPFEAFF
>TRBV29-1|TRBJ2-5|-|-
TGCAGCGTTTCCAGGCCGGAGACCCAGTACTTC
CSVSRPETQYF
>TRBV5-4|TRBJ2-1|TRBD2|-
TGTGCCAGCAGCTCGTCCGGGACTAGTGAGTTCTTC
CASSSSGTSEFF
>TRBV7-2|TRBJ2-3|TRBD2|-
TGTGCCAGCACCCTACAGGTCCTAGCGGGGGGAGATACGCAGTATTTT
CASTLQVLAGGDTQYF
>TRBV29-1|TRBJ1-1|-|-
TGCAGCGCCCGGCGGGCCTCGGAGACTGAAGCTTTCTTT
CSARRASETEAFF
>TRBV29-1|TRBJ1-1|TRBD1|-
TGCAGCGCTAAGACAGGGGGGGATACTGAAGCTTTCTTT
CSAKTGGDTEAFF
>TRBV30|TRBJ2-1|TRBD1|-
TGTGCCTGGAGCCCGACAGGGATTACCTACAATGAGCAGTTCTTC
CAWSPTGITYNEQFF
>TRBV29-1|TRBJ2-3|-|once
TGCAGCATGGAACACACAGATACGCAGTATTTT
CSMEHTDTQYF
>TRBV30|TRBJ1-1|-|-
TGTGCCTGGAGCTCGGGGAGCTTTAACACTGAAGCTTTCTTT
CAWSSGSFNTEAFF
>TRBV16|TRBJ2-1|-|-
TGTGCCAGCAGCCAATACCGGGTTGCTCGAGGCAATGAGCAGTTCTTC
CASSQYRVARGNEQFF
>TRBV9|TRBJ2-1|-|-
TGTGCCAGCAGCGTAGCGGGGGAACGCTACAATGAGCAGTTCTTC
CASSVAGERYNEQFF
>TRBV30|TRBJ1-2|TRBD1|-
TGTGCCTCCACCGGGACAGGGAACTATGGCTACACCTTC
CASTGTGNYGYTF
>TRBV14|TRBJ2-5|-|-
TGTGCCAGCAGCCAGTGGCAGCGACCAGAGACCCAGTACTTC
CASSQWQRPETQYF
>TRBV3-1|TRBJ1-5|-|-
TGTGCCAGCAGCCAAGACAGGGGAGCGGGACAGCCCCAGCATTTT
CASSQDRGAGQPQHF
>TRBV7-8|TRBJ1-6|-|-
TGTGCCAGCAGCATGCTCACCTCGACAGGCAATTCACCCCTCCACTTT
CASSMLTSTGNSPLHF
>TRBV20-1|TRBJ1-1|-|-
TGCAGTGCTAGTAGCGGTCCCCACCCGGCTTTCTTT
CSASSGPHPAFF
>TRBV7-9|TRBJ1-2|-|-
TGTGCCAGCAGCTCTGCCCTGGGAAACTATGGCTACACCTTC
CASSSALGNYGYTF
>TRBV20-1|TRBJ1-2|-|-
TGCAGTGCGAGTAAAGGGGGTCGGGGCTATGGCTACACCTTC
CSASKGGRGYGYTF
>TRBV30|TRBJ2-5|TRBD2|-
TGTGCCTGGAGCGGTAGCGGGGGGGCGGCCCAGTACTTC
CAWSGSGGAAQYF
>TRBV9|TRBJ2-3|TRBD2|-
TGTGCCAGCGGCACAAGCGGGGGCCGCACAGATACGCAGTATTTT
CASGTSGGRTDTQYF
>TRBV20-1|TRBJ1-6|-|-
TGCAGTGCTAGACAGGAGAGACACTCCGGGGGCGTTTCACCCCTCCACTTT
CSARQERHSGGVSPLHF
>TRBV30|TRBJ2-3|-|-
TGTGCCTGGAGGACGGGGGATACGCAGTATTTT
CAWRTGDTQYF
>TRBV30|TRBJ2-5|-|-
TGTGCCTGGAGTGTACTACTGTTGGAGACCCAGTACTTC
CAWSVLLLETQYF
>TRBV12-3/TRBV12-4|TRBJ2-4|-|-
TGTGCCAGCAGTTTAGAGGGAGTCCTGGCCAAAAACATTCAGTACTTC
CASSLEGVLAKNIQYF
>TRBV3-1|TRBJ2-3|TRBD2|-
TGTGCCAGTCAGCGCGCGGGACTAGCGGCAGATACGCAGTATTTT
CASQRAGLAADTQYF
>TRBV5-6|TRBJ2-5|TRBD1|-
TGTGCCAGCAGCCGGGACAGGGGAGGAGAGACCCAGTACTTC
CASSRDRGGETQYF
>TRBV4-1|TRBJ2-3|-|-
TGCGCCAGCAGCCAAGAATCGGTGGGGACCACAGATACGCAGTATTTT
CASSQESVGTTDTQYF
>TRBV29-1|TRBJ2-7|TRBD2|-
TGCAGCGTTGCCCCCCGACTAGCGGGGCCGAATTACGAGCAGTACTTC
CSVAPRLAGPNYEQYF
>TRBV5-4|TRBJ1-2|-|once
TGTGCCAGCGGCCGGGATCCCAACTATGGCTACACCTTC
CASGRDPNYGYTF
>TRBV6-1|TRBJ2-2|TRBD1|-
TGTGCCAGCTCGCGGGACAGGGGGCGTGGGAACACCGGGGAGCTGTTTTTT
CASSRDRGRGNTGELFF
>TRBV3-1|TRBJ2-3|TRBD2|-
TGTGCCAGCAGCCAAGATCCTAGCGGGTCAGATACGCAGTATTTT
CASSQDPSGSDTQYF
>TRBV5-6|TRBJ2-3|TRBD2|once
TGTGCCAGCAGCTTGGAAGGCGCTAGCGGGGGATACACAGATACGCAGTATTTT
CASSLEGASGGYTDTQYF
>TRBV5-6|TRBJ1-2|-|-
TGTGCCAGCACCTGGGGGCCACAATCGTATGGCTACACCTTC
CASTWGPQSYGYTF
>TRBV20-1|TRBJ2-1|TRBD1|-
TGCAGTGCCATGGGACAGCCGCCTCAGCAGTTCTTC
CSAMGQPPQQFF
>TRBV5-4|TRBJ1-6|-|once
TGTGCCAGCAGCCCCACGGCGACCGGTCCCCTCCACTTT
CASSPTATGPLHF
>TRBV6-6|TRBJ2-1|TRBD2|-
TGTGCCAGCAGTGCGACTAGCGGGTCCTACAATGAGCAGTTCTTC
CASSATSGSYNEQFF
>TRBV3-1|TRBJ1-5|-|once
TGTGCCAGCAGCCTCCGTTCAGGTGGTGTTAGCAATCAGCCCCAGCATTTT
CASSLRSGGVSNQPQHF
>TRBV11-1|TRBJ2-3|TRBD2|-
TGTGCCAGCAGCCACCAGCGGGGGGGCACAGATACGCAGTATTTT
CASSHQRGGTDTQYF
>TRBV30|TRBJ2-1|-|once
TGTGCCTGGAGTGTAAAGGACGTGCAGTTCTTC
CAWSVKDVQFF
>TRBV9|TRBJ2-5|TRBD2|-
TGTGCCAGCAGCGTGGGCGGCGGGGGGTACCAAGAGACCCAGTACTTC
CASSVGGGGYQETQYF
>TRBV6-5|TRBJ2-4|-|-
TGTGCCAGCAGTTACTCTGTGAGGGGGGCCAAAAACATTCAGTACTTC
CASSYSVRGAKNIQYF
>TRBV20-1|TRBJ2-1|TRBD2|once
TGCAGTGCTAGGGGAGTAGCGGGGGAGATCGGGCAGTTCTTC
CSARGVAGEIGQFF